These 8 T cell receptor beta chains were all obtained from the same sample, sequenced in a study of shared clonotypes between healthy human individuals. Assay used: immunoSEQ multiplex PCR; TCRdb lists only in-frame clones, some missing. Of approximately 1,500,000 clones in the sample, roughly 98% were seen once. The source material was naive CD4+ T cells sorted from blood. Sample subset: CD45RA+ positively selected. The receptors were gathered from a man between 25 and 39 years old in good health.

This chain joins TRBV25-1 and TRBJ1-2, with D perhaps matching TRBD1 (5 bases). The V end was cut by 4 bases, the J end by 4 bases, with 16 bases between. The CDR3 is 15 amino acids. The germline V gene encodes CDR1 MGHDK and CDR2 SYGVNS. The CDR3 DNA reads TGTGCCAGCAGTGGGAATCCGGGGGATTCCTATGGCTACACCTTC. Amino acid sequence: CASSGNPGDSYGYTF.

The CDR3 bases are TGCGCCAGCAGCTTGGGTCTGGGGGCCTACAATGAGCAGTTCTTC. Its translation is CASSLGLGAYNEQFF. The genes are TRBV5-1 and TRBJ2-1; the D call may be TRBD1 or TRBD2 (5 bases each). The CDR3 totals 15 residues. Germline CDR1 SGHRS, CDR2 YFSETQ. V lost 0 bases, J lost 2 bases, and 9 bases lay in between.

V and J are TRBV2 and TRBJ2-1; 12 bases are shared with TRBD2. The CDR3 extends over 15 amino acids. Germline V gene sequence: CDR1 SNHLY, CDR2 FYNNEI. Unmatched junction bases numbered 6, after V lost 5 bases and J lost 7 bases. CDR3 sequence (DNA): TGTGCCAGCAGTCCCCTAGCGGGAGGGGCGAATGAGCAGTTCTTC. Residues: CASSPLAGGANEQFF.

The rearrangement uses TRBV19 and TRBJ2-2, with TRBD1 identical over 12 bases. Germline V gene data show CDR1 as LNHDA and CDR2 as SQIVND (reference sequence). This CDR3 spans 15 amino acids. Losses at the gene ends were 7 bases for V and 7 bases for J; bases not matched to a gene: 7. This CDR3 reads CASMEGQGAIGELFF. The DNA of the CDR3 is TGTGCCAGTATGGAGGGACAGGGGGCAATCGGGGAGCTGTTTTTT.

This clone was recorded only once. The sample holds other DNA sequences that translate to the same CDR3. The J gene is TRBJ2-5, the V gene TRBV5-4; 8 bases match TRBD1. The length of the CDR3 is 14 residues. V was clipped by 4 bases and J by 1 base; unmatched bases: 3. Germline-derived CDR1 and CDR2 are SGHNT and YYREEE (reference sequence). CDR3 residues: CASSRTGGQETQYF. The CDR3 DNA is TGTGCCAGCAGCCGTACAGGGGGCCAAGAGACCCAGTACTTC. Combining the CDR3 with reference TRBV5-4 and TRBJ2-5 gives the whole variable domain ETGVTQSPTHLIKTRGQQVTLRCSSQSGHNTVSWYQQALGQGPQFIFQYYREEENGRGNFPPRFSGLQFPNYSSELNVNALELDDSALYLCASSRTGGQETQYFGPGTRLLVL.

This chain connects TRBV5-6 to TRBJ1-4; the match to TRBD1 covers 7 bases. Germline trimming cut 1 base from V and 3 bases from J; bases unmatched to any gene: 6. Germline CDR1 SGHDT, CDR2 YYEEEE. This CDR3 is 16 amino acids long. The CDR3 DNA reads TGTGCCAGCAGCTTGCGGTACAGGGGAGCTAATGAAAAACTGTTTTTT. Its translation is CASSLRYRGANEKLFF. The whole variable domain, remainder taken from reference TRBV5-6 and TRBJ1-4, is DAGVTQSPTHLIKTRGQQVTLRCSPKSGHDTVSWYQQALGQGPQFIFQYYEEEERQRGNFPDRFSGHQFPNYSSELNVNALLLGDSALYLCASSLRYRGANEKLFFGSGTQLSVL.

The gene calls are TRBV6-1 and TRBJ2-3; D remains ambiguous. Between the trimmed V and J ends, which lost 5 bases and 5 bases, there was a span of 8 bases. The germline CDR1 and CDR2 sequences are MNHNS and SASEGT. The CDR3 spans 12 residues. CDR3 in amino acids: CASSIGRDTQYF. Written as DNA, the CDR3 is TGTGCCAGCAGTATAGGGCGAGATACGCAGTATTTT.

The CDR3 here is CASSSLAGDYNEQFF. The CDR3 nucleotides read TGTGCCAGCAGTTCACTAGCGGGAGACTACAATGAGCAGTTCTTC. The J gene is TRBJ2-1, the V gene TRBV27; 11 nucleotides align to TRBD2. The CDR3 is 15 amino acids. The germline V gene has CDR1 MNHEY and CDR2 SMNVEV (reference sequence). Trimming at V came to 4 bases and at J to 3 bases, leaving 2 bases not matched to a gene.